The sequence of this T cell receptor beta chain was determined in a study of T cell repertoires in cytomegalovirus infection (dated by TCRdb to the late 2010s). Context from the whole study: The peptide stimulations were aimed at well-studied HLA-B-restricted epitopes as well as recently identified HLA-C-restricted CMV epitopes, whose presentation resists viral immunomodulation. Donor HLA type was relevant to the analysis, as public TCR beta signatures indicated carriage of CMV infection together with the matching HLA type. The research as a whole found: The ex vivo response was dominated by HLA-C-restricted CMV-specific TCR beta clonotypes, which also provided the single most frequent clonotype in two of eight donors. Cumulative frequency of public TCR beta family members discriminated carriers of CMV infection plus the relevant HLA type in this cohort and an independent 352-donor cohort.

Sequencing instrument: Illumina HiSeq 1500. Through fastp at Q25 and MiXCR, TCRdb rebuilt clones from the public reads, retaining in-frame beta chains. Each CDR3 protein gets just one entry, which takes the most common genes and DNA from the rows behind it. The sample includes about 920,000 distinct CDR3 sequences, with roughly 31% observed a single time. Jointly, the top ten make up about 14% of the sample. The treatment or condition label corresponds to: in vitro stimulation with specific CMV peptide epitopes to enrich CMV-specific T cells. As regards this clonotype: Its specific antigen is unknown. The input lacks base qualities; no much larger clone sits a single base away.

V is shortened by 4 bases, J by 4 bases, and the region joining them spans 14 bases. From the cysteine through the phenylalanine, the CDR3 covers 14 amino acids. The entry retains the CDR3 DNA only, 42 bases that are in frame from base 1. CDR1 and CDR2 are read off the germline V gene as SGHRS and YFSETQ. This specimen was cultured CD8+ T cells from PBMCs, taken from culture after CMV antigen stimulation. Recombination linked TRBV5-1 to TRBJ1-1; a weak D assignment points to TRBD1 (5 bases agree). The source of this sequence is a human donor in good health (CMV status not recorded). Some clones in this sample may be carry-over from other donors' samples. The CDR3 reads CASSVGTIPTEAFF. In nucleotides, the sequence is TGCGCCAGCAGCGTAGGGACTATCCCCACTGAAGCTTTCTTT.